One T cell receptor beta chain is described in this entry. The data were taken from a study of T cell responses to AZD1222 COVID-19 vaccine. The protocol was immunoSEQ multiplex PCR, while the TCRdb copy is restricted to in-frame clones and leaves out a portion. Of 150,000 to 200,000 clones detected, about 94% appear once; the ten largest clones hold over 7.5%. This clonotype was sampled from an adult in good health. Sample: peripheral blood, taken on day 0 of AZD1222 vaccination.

For the CDR3, the DNA is TGTGCCGTCTCACTTGCAGGGACAGGGGGAGAAGAGACCCAGTACTTC. It encodes CAVSLAGTGGEETQYF. The gene calls are TRBV28 and TRBJ2-5; 11 bases align to TRBD1. Germline CDR1 is MDHEN and CDR2 is SYDVKM. The CDR3 runs to 16 residues. The V gene end was trimmed by 11 bases and the J gene end by 3 bases; junction bases not matched to a gene: 14.